This TCR beta chain derives from a study of cytomegalovirus exposure and HLA in healthy donors. About the research overall: The roughly 120 validation repertoires used the same platform as the roughly 670 first-cohort repertoires, a later analysis reported. Findings and limits, study-wide: The tendency of first-cohort TCR clusters to co-occur in the 120 or so validation repertoires was the finding of a later analysis. The listing of some 170 TCR beta chains classed them as cytomegalovirus-associated.

The germline gives CDR1 SEHNR, CDR2 FQNEAQ (reference sequence). This CDR3 is 15 amino acids long. The V gene lost 0 bases and the J gene lost 8 bases, with 14 bases spanning the gap. Points on this clone: No antigen is known for it.

TCRdb keeps only in-frame clones here, not all; method: immunoSEQ multiplex PCR. There are roughly 300,000 clones in the sample; 86% occur only once, and more than 0.8% lies in the top ten. Separate from the roughly 730-subject first cohort, the approximately 120-subject validation cohort was the one that the donors belonged to. This TCR was sampled from a woman in her late teens or twenties in good health and CMV-seronegative. This sequence joins TRBV7-9 and TRBJ2-1; D may be TRBD1 (6 bases). The sequenced sample was PBMCs. CDR3 residues: CASSLAGQLGHEQFF. The DNA of the CDR3 is TGTGCCAGCAGCTTAGCCGGACAGCTTGGGCATGAGCAGTTCTTC.